This T cell receptor (beta chain) was documented in a study of cytomegalovirus exposure and HLA in healthy donors (dated by TCRdb to about 2017). Broadly, across the study: According to an earlier analysis of a few hundred of the donors, some 180 million T cells yielded over 100 million unique TCR beta sequences and about 300 Gb of sequence data. An early release covering about 600 HLA-typed donors comprised roughly 300 gigabases of sequencing data and around 80 million unique TCR sequences. Of the roughly 400 genotyped donors, more than 75% were placed in the genetic ancestry cluster associated with self-reported Caucasian donors. The study aimed to test whether cataloging public T cell receptors could reveal signatures of past pathogen exposure. The T cell repertoires of 550 to 850 subjects were profiled by immunosequencing and related to cytomegalovirus serostatus. In addition to the first cohort of 650 to 800 subjects, a separate validation cohort of 130 or so different subjects was used. To predict cytomegalovirus infection status, the study combined high-throughput TCR immunosequencing, statistical association of individual TCRs with disease status, and machine learning. In a later analysis, previously published TCR beta repertoires from 600 to 850 donors were re-analyzed and high-resolution HLA genotyping was added so that TCR occurrence patterns could be studied. Rather than drawing on any new phenotypic data, the later analysis identified candidate immune exposures from TCR beta sequences and the way those sequences occurred across donors. An earlier analysis of 587 of the donors used high-throughput TCR beta sequencing to judge whether each TCR beta V gene segment behaved as functional or pseudogenic. Donor age, sex, ethnicity and CMV serostatus were compiled together with the repertoire data. In a later genetic analysis, genome-wide SNP genotypes for 398 of the 666 donors were used, and that subset was treated as a discovery cohort. Every discovery cohort repertoire had been produced on one sequencing platform. HLA typing included class I and class II loci at four-digit resolution. The number of donors typed differed by locus, with about 629-630 for A, B, C, DRB1 and DQB1, around 500 for DQA1, 600 to 610 for DPA1, and around 460 for DPB1. Four to six DR-DQ haplotypes were handled as single units for association and clustering, since linkage in the cohort was strong. Across under 500 genotyped donors of the cohort, an average of approximately 240,000 unique TCR beta nucleotide sequences per donor were sequenced, and about a sixth of those sequences were non-productive.

On this clone itself: Its antigen remains unidentified. It has no much larger one-base neighbor in the sample; base qualities were not kept.

Preparation of the library involved the immunoSEQ multiplex PCR assay. A mixture of 60 forward primers for TCR Vbeta segments and 13 reverse primers for TCR Jbeta segments was used in the multiplex PCR. A multiplex PCR assay on genomic DNA amplified the CDR3 region of rearranged TCR beta genes. On the Illumina HiSeq System, the amplified TCR beta libraries were sequenced as 87-base-pair reads. Processing in the source paper ran as follows. A later analysis counted tens of millions of unique TCR beta chains across the 670 or so repertoires, and approximately 11 million of these chains were shared by at least two donors. A nearest-neighbor algorithm error-corrected the raw reads and collapsed the reads into unique sequences, merging closely related sequences to remove PCR and sequencing errors. Alignment of CDR3 sequences to IMGT reference sequences was used to assign V, D and J gene segments. For a sequence to be retained, a match of at least six nucleotides was required to both a V gene segment and a J gene segment. Rearrangements were called productive when the CDR3 lacked stop codons and stayed in frame with V and J; all others were non-productive. CDR3 was defined according to IMGT convention as the region running from the second conserved V-encoded cysteine to the conserved J-encoded phenylalanine. The earlier analysis of 587 of the donors excluded any sequence lacking an unambiguous match to a single V gene segment. In an earlier analysis of several hundred of the donors, V segments were called functional above 56.7% productive rearrangements and were called segregating when the between-donor standard deviation exceeded 5%. A statistical classification framework was developed to diagnose cytomegalovirus status using the catalog of TCR beta chain sequences. In a later analysis, TCR nucleotide sequences were compared against IMGT/GENE-DB human TR gene sequences so that V and J genes could be assigned. In a later analysis, CDR3 sequences and most-parsimonious VDJ recombination scenarios were assigned using the TCRdist pipeline. In a later analysis, every TCR beta chain was defined by the combination of its CDR3 amino acid sequence and its V-gene family, and reads without a unique V-gene family were dropped. A later analysis removed several hundred highly shared, low-generation-probability nucleotide sequences to deal with suspected cross-contamination and a sequencing artifact. In a later analysis, a clonal expansion index was calculated for each public chain from normalized within-repertoire ranks of inferred template counts. A later analysis computed generation probabilities with a VDJ recombination model fitted to out-of-frame rearrangements, and checked the results against IGoR. Hypergeometric tests were used in a later analysis to score TCR-TCR, TCR-HLA and TCR-CMV co-occurrence, with a repertoire-size bias correction applied to the TCR pairs. A later analysis estimated false discovery rates by permuting HLA or CMV assignments 20 times. In a later analysis, co-occurring TCRs were grouped using DBSCAN, with TCRdist sequence similarity added in when clustering inside HLA-allele-positive subsets. Co-occurrence clustering excluded repertoires with fewer than 30,000 or more than 120,000 public chains, plus five with anomalous nucleotide sharing. TCRdb retrieved this table from immuneACCESS and kept in-frame rearrangements only. Not all clones are present; in checked studies, unresolved V genes account for under half, and no reason is known for the remainder. The DNA gave D and trimming, while V, J and clone size come from that table. This sample lists under 200,000 clones; 60% to 80% were detected once. The leading ten clones occupy 1.3% to 1.5% of the sample.

In total, approximately 690 healthy bone marrow donors made up the cohort. All cohort members were sampled while nominally healthy, although unrecorded immune exposures were likely present. The donor was CMV seronegative and was included in the group of about 400 seronegative cohort members. Every donor gave a peripheral blood sample, and the peripheral blood mononuclear cells from that sample were used for TCR beta sequencing. The Qiagen DNeasy Blood Extraction Kit was used to extract genomic DNA from the blood cell samples. Taken from cysteine to phenylalanine, the CDR3 has 14 residues. The CDR3 DNA has 42 bases and is translated from base 1. The germline V gene sets CDR1 to SNHLY and CDR2 to FYNNEI. V is clipped by 3 bases and J by 2 bases, and the sequence between their germline boundaries is 9 bases long. What the work shows at the level of the full study, not this receptor alone: A further reported finding was that TCR beta sequences accurately predicted the HLA-A and HLA-B alleles for most subjects in the first cohort. Cytomegalovirus status was reported to be diagnosed by the classifier with high specificity and sensitivity in both the original and validation cohorts. According to a later analysis, most CMV-associated TCR beta chains appeared to be HLA-restricted, and the HLA associations seemed to be driven largely by CMV exposure. Assigning TCR associations to individual alleles was difficult when HLA alleles, especially DR and DQ, strongly co-occurred. An earlier analysis of around 540 of the donors showed that most TCR beta V segments appeared in productive rearrangements either about 90% or about 30% of the time, which broadly matched IMGT annotations. The 87-base-pair reads could not distinguish some IMGT-functional V segments, including TRBV6-2 and TRBV6-3, so those segments were excluded. Linkage disequilibrium might explain the correlated functional status among segregating V segments, but an unknown experimental factor could not be excluded. An association between a missense DCLRE1C variant and V-gene and J-gene trimming of TCR beta chains was found in a later genetic analysis and replicated in an independent cohort. The authors suggested that the approach could potentially be generalized to other disease states and immunological phenotypes. While some public TCRs were present in many individuals, most TCR sequences turned up only very rarely across donors. Compared with equally common non-associated chains, HLA-associated TCR beta chains in a later analysis were more clonally expanded and had lower generation probabilities. The sequencing pipeline was judged likely to have produced a cluster of highly shared sequence variants as a technical artifact. According to a later genetic analysis, donors in an Asian-associated ancestry cluster had fewer N-insertions in productive TCRs than the approximately 610-donor mean. The earlier analysis of about 600 of the donors excluded 15 to 20 rarely observed V segments, including chromosome 9 orphons, because counts were too low. Immune exposure information for the cohort was limited to CMV serostatus. Because some donors lacked HLA typing at each locus, the association tests relied only on the typed subset. A total of fewer than 200 TCR beta chains were listed by the study as associated with cytomegalovirus. Specific HLA alleles were associated with 16,951 TCR beta sequences at a false discovery rate of 0.05 in a later analysis. According to a later analysis, TCR association rates differed among HLA loci, with DRB1 alleles showing the most associated TCRs and HLA-C alleles showing the fewest. This cohort had only TCR beta chains sequenced, and the lack of alpha or paired-chain data limited which features could be detected. According to a later analysis, parvovirus B19, influenza, CMV and Epstein-Barr virus appeared linked to several top co-occurrence clusters. Sequencing depth was assumed to be roughly uniform across donors in the presence/absence analyses, though that assumption may not hold. Three of the identified cytomegalovirus-associated TCR beta chains were confirmed in vitro to be specific for cytomegalovirus antigens.

The sequence derives from a woman aged 25-40 years in good health and CMV-seronegative. The specimen was PBMCs. The sequence is built from TRBV2 and TRBJ2-3; TRBD2 is possibly the D segment (6 matching bases). The encoded CDR3 is CASSEAGYTDTQYF. DNA sequence: TGTGCCAGCAGTGAGGCGGGGTACACAGATACGCAGTATTTT.